This T cell receptor (beta chain) appears in the sequencing data of a study of beta chain features in type 1 diabetes. Study-level information: Examination of sorted cells across all samples involved over 85,000,000 cells.

Based on CD45RO/CCR7/CD25/CD127/CD95/CD27, CD4+ regulatory, stem cell-like memory, naive and central memory cells were sorted. The sample holds a few counts of this clone. Its antigen remains unknown. Findings and caveats of the study: Unsettled here was the matter of whether HLA type influences TCRB rearrangement. PCR might favor shorter templates, but any such skew would affect patients and controls equally. When Type 1 diabetes patients were examined, their TCRB CDR3s proved moderately but significantly shorter in all four CD4+ subsets.

Expressed TCRB transcripts were sequenced because the entire RNA isolate underwent reverse transcription. Produced via immunoSEQ multiplex PCR; TCRdb's table is partial and in-frame only. The sample has a few hundred thousand clones; 16% are singletons. The length of the CDR3 is 15 residues. The origin of this receptor is a young man with type 1 diabetes. What was sequenced was naive CD4+ T cells from blood. The V call is TRBV21-1, the J call TRBJ1-4; TRBD1, the table's D call, lacks a check against the DNA. TRBV21-1 is annotated as a pseudogene. CDR3 protein: CASREERPRGEKLFF. The CDR3 coding sequence is TGTGCCAGCAGAGAAGAACGACCAAGGGGTGAAAAACTGTTTTTT.